The 29 T cell receptor beta chains listed next were all sequenced from one sample in a study of T cell repertoires in cytomegalovirus infection. The antigens these receptors bind are not known. In TCRdb, the reads were re-called with MiXCR into one record per CDR3 protein. The data contain approximately 300,000 distinct CDR3 sequences, almost 30% of them singletons. The material sequenced was cultured PBMCs, taken from culture after CMV antigen stimulation. These receptors all stem from a human donor in good health (CMV status not recorded). Some clones in this sample may be carry-over from other donors' samples.

This sequence joins TRBV20-1 and TRBJ1-1; possible D gene TRBD1, 5 bases. The germline V gene has CDR1 DFQATT and CDR2 SNEGSKA (reference sequence). The CDR3 contains 16 residues. V was trimmed by 6 bases and J by 1 base, leaving 21 bases between them. Here the CDR3 DNA reads TGCAGTGCCAGTGGAAGGGACGAGACGGAGAACACTGAAGCTTTCTTT. Translating gives CSASGRDETENTEAFF.

There are many counts of this clonotype. The chain uses TRBV9 and TRBJ2-1, with TRBD2 matching over 12 bases. CDR3 length: 15 residues. The J segment lost 7 bases and the V segment lost 3 bases, leaving 5 bases of the junction unmatched. CDR1 is SGDLS, CDR2 YYNGEE, per germline. DNA of the CDR3: TGTGCCAGCAGCGCTAGCGGGAGGGCCGAAAATGAGCAGTTCTTC. Protein: CASSASGRAENEQFF. Full variable domain (missing parts from reference TRBV9 and TRBJ2-1): DSGVTQTPKHLITATGQRVTLRCSPRSGDLSVYWYQQSLDQGLQFLIQYYNGEERAKGNILERFSAQQFPDLHSELNLSSLELGDSALYFCASSASGRAENEQFFGPGTRLTVL.

The chain couples TRBV6-6 to TRBJ1-1, with D possibly TRBD1 on 5 matching bases. Trimming took off 6 bases at V and 2 bases at J, with 13 bases between the two ends. Germline lookup yields CDR1 MNHNY and CDR2 SVGAGI (reference sequence). This CDR3 contains 14 residues. CDR3 DNA: TGTGCCAGCAGAAGGGCAGGGCTTAACACTGAAGCTTTCTTT. It codes for CASRRAGLNTEAFF.

This rearrangement joins TRBV28 to TRBJ1-3; D call uncertain. The CDR3 has 11 amino acids. Trimming took off 2 bases at V and 7 bases at J, with 3 bases between the two ends. Per germline, CDR1 MDHEN and CDR2 SYDVKM. For the CDR3, the DNA is TGTGCCAGCAGTTTACTTAACACCATATATTTT. Protein sequence: CASSLLNTIYF.

This clonotype turned up a few times. V gene TRBV29-1 combines with J gene TRBJ1-1, with unresolved D. The V end was cut by 6 bases, the J end by 0 bases, with 14 bases between. Germline loops: CDR1 SQVTM, CDR2 ANQGSEA. This CDR3 contains 14 residues. The CDR3 DNA reads as TGCAGCGTGACCCGAGGGCACTTGAACACTGAAGCTTTCTTT. This gives the protein CSVTRGHLNTEAFF.

This clonotype was seen more than once but under ten times. The chain joins TRBV11-2 to TRBJ2-2, with D hard to call. Germline assignment: CDR1 SGHAT and CDR2 FQNNGV. The CDR3 is 13 residues long. Trimming shortened V by 5 bases and J by 3 bases, and 7 bases separated the two germline ends. In DNA, the CDR3 is TGTGCCAGCAGCCCCCCAGACACCGGGGAGCTGTTTTTT. Its translation: CASSPPDTGELFF.

The genes are TRBV12-3 or TRBV12-4 and TRBJ2-5; TRBD2 aligns across 9 bases. This CDR3 has 14 residues. The junction had 1 base not matched to a gene; V was cut back by 0 bases and J by 5 bases. The CDR3 DNA follows: TGTGCCAGCAGTTTAGCGCTAGCGGGGGAGACCCAGTACTTC. It encodes CASSLALAGETQYF.

This clonotype came up a few times. The chain couples TRBV24-1 to TRBJ1-1; D unclear. This CDR3 has 15 amino acids. Germline values: CDR1 KGHDR, CDR2 SFDVKD. Trimming took off 0 bases at V and 1 base at J, with 8 bases between the two ends. Written as DNA, the CDR3 is TGTGCCACCAGTGATTTGGGACTTAGGAACACTGAAGCTTTCTTT. Translating gives CATSDLGLRNTEAFF.

Points on this clonotype: It may be a read error: a sequence one base away is much more abundant. The gene calls are TRBV12-5 and TRBJ1-5, with unresolved D. The CDR3 consists of 13 residues. Germline CDR1 is LGHNT and CDR2 is FRNRAP. V lost 1 base and J 4 bases, leaving 5 bases between the germline ends. This CDR3 is CASGLGPNQPQHF. The CDR3 DNA is TGTGCTAGTGGTTTGGGACCTAATCAGCCCCAGCATTTT.

The chain couples TRBV7-8 to TRBJ2-7; maybe TRBD2 (7 bases). Trimming took 1 base from V and 1 from J, leaving 20 bases between them. There are 18 residues in the CDR3. CDR1 is SGHVS, CDR2 FQNEAQ, per germline. The CDR3 reads CASSLGRSTGRASYEQYF. Here the CDR3 DNA reads TGTGCCAGCAGCTTAGGGAGATCTACAGGGAGGGCATCCTACGAGCAGTACTTC.

This rearrangement joins TRBV2 to TRBJ2-1; D ambiguous. Trimming left V 2 bases short and J 2 bases short, with 19 bases between. CDR3 length equals 18 residues. Germline V gives CDR1 SNHLY, CDR2 FYNNEI. The CDR3 reads CASSELGRSKIPYNEQFF. CDR3 sequence (DNA): TGTGCCAGCAGTGAATTGGGCAGGAGCAAAATACCCTACAATGAGCAGTTCTTC.

The chain is built from TRBV7-2 and TRBJ1-3; D ambiguous. The CDR3 is 13 amino acids. Germline assignment: CDR1 SGHTA and CDR2 FQGNSA. Trimming took off 3 bases at V and 4 bases at J, with 7 bases between the two ends. CDR3 amino acids: CASSFGIGNTIYF. DNA of the CDR3: TGTGCCAGCAGCTTCGGGATCGGAAACACCATATATTTT.

This clonotype was seen repeatedly, ten times or more. This chain joins TRBV12-3 or TRBV12-4 and TRBJ2-1; no firm D call. V was cut by 6 bases and J by 6 bases, with 18 bases left in between. The CDR3 totals 15 residues. CDR3 DNA: TGTGCCAGCAGCCCCGGACCCGAGTCCCTCAATGAGCAGTTCTTC. Translating it yields CASSPGPESLNEQFF.

This clonotype has a handful of counts. The chain combines TRBV7-6 with TRBJ1-5; D not certain. The CDR3 runs 13 residues. V was shortened by 4 bases and J by 8 bases, with 12 bases between the two germline ends. Germline-derived CDR1 and CDR2 are SGHVS and FNYEAQ. CDR3 DNA: TGTGCCAGCAGCTCCTTGATGGGCGAGCCCCAGCATTTT. Translated: CASSSLMGEPQHF.

This clonotype was observed at least ten times. The chain recombines TRBV7-2 with TRBJ2-7; TRBD2 aligns across 12 bases. V lost 10 bases to trimming and J lost 2 bases; unmatched junction nucleotides: 6. This CDR3 has 14 residues. Looked up from germline, CDR1 is SGHTA and CDR2 is FQGNSA. CDR3 sequence: CATTPSGRAYEQYF. CDR3 nucleotide sequence: TGTGCCACCACACCTAGCGGGAGGGCCTACGAGCAGTACTTC.

This clonotype was counted ten times or more. This CDR3 reads CASSSPRDRGRLGYGYTF. DNA for the CDR3: TGTGCCAGCAGTTCCCCCCGGGACAGGGGGCGTCTCGGCTATGGCTACACCTTC. The chain links TRBV27 to TRBJ1-2; 12 bases align to TRBD1. The CDR3 is 18 amino acids. Germline assignment: CDR1 MNHEY and CDR2 SMNVEV (reference sequence). Unmatched junction bases numbered 13, after V lost 4 bases and J lost 4 bases.

The rearrangement joins TRBV19 to TRBJ2-6; the D is unclear. The V and J ends lost 5 bases and 0 bases respectively, with 14 bases between them. Germline V gene sequence: CDR1 LNHDA, CDR2 SQIVND (reference sequence). The CDR3 runs 17 residues. The CDR3 here is CASSALGVSSGANVLTF. CDR3 in DNA: TGTGCCAGTAGTGCACTGGGCGTAAGCTCTGGGGCCAACGTCCTGACTTTC.

This chain connects TRBV2 to TRBJ2-1; D unresolved. The V gene's germline CDR1 is SNHLY and CDR2 FYNNEI. This CDR3 contains 15 residues. V gave up 11 bases and J gave up 2 bases, with 19 bases separating them. This CDR3 reads CASCPSPNTYNEQFF. For the CDR3, the DNA is TGTGCCTCTTGCCCCAGCCCAAACACCTACAATGAGCAGTTCTTC. Combining the CDR3 with reference TRBV2 and TRBJ2-1 gives the whole variable domain EPEVTQTPSHQVTQMGQEVILRCVPISNHLYFYWYRQILGQKVEFLVSFYNNEISEKSEIFDDQFSVERPDGSNFTLKIRSTKLEDSAMYFCASCPSPNTYNEQFFGPGTRLTVL.

This clonotype was detected a few times. The rearrangement links TRBV27 to TRBJ1-2, with 9 positions matching TRBD1. The CDR3 runs to 13 residues. CDR1 is MNHEY and CDR2 is SMNVEV in the germline V gene (reference sequence). The J segment lost 8 bases and the V segment lost 3 bases, leaving 4 bases of the junction unmatched. The DNA for the CDR3 is TGTGCCAGCAGTTTCCGGGACAGGGACGGCTACACCTTC. Its translation is CASSFRDRDGYTF.

This clonotype was observed a few times. The chain is built from TRBV27 and TRBJ2-5; the match to TRBD2 covers 10 bases. The CDR3 covers 16 residues. Per the germline V gene, CDR1 is MNHEY and CDR2 is SMNVEV (reference sequence). The J segment lost 4 bases and the V segment lost 2 bases, leaving 7 bases of the junction unmatched. The CDR3 DNA is TGTGCCAGCAGTTTACTCCTAGCGGGAGTAAGAGAGACCCAGTACTTC. Encoded protein: CASSLLLAGVRETQYF.

V and J are TRBV4-1 and TRBJ1-2; no definite D call. CDR3 length: 15 amino acids. V dropped 0 bases and J dropped 5 bases, with 13 bases sitting between them. Germline CDR1 MGHRA, CDR2 YSYEKL. CDR3 DNA sequence: TGCGCCAGCAGCCAAGATGAGCAGATCCCTTATGGCTACACCTTC. Residues: CASSQDEQIPYGYTF.

This sequence joins TRBV7-9 and TRBJ2-3; 12 positions agree with TRBD2. CDR3 size: 18 residues. Germline trimming cut 1 base from V and 9 bases from J; bases unmatched to any gene: 14. Germline V CDR1 and CDR2: SEHNR, FQNEAQ (reference sequence). CDR3 residues: CASSLGSTSGGPTGTQYF. CDR3 DNA: TGTGCCAGCAGCTTAGGGTCAACTAGCGGGGGGCCCACTGGGACGCAGTATTTT. Full variable domain (outside the CDR3, taken from reference TRBV7-9 and TRBJ2-3): DTGVSQNPRHKITKRGQNVTFRCDPISEHNRLYWYRQTLGQGPEFLTYFQNEAQLEKSRLLSDRFSAERPKGSFSTLEIQRTEQGDSAMYLCASSLGSTSGGPTGTQYFGPGTRLTVL.

With respect to this clonotype: This may come from a read error, since a much larger clone is one base off. The CDR3 does not end in the conserved phenylalanine or tryptophan, so this is likely a read error. CDR3 sequence (DNA): TGTGCCAGCAGTGTATTGACGGGGGGAGGCCAAGAGACCCAGTACCTC. Amino acids: CASSVLTGGGQETQYL. The J gene is TRBJ2-5, the V gene TRBV6-6; 7 bases align to TRBD2. With V trimmed by 5 bases and J by 1 base, 10 bases remained unmatched. The length of the CDR3 is 16 residues. CDR1 and CDR2 from the germline V gene are MNHNY and SVGAGI (reference sequence).

This clonotype occurred a few times. The chain's CDR3 is CASSETAGSTDTQYF. CDR3 sequence (DNA): TGTGCCAGCAGTGAAACAGCGGGGAGCACAGATACGCAGTATTTT. V usage is TRBV11-3 and J usage is TRBJ2-3, with 7 bases fitting TRBD2. Germline V lookup: CDR1 SGHNT, CDR2 YENEEA. Germline trimming cut 6 bases from V and 0 bases from J; bases unmatched to any gene: 6. The CDR3 is made up of 15 amino acids.

This chain uses TRBV7-9 with TRBJ2-7; the match to TRBD1 covers 11 bases. The V and J ends lost 5 bases and 7 bases, in that order; junction bases with no gene match: 7. The CDR3 sequence is 14 residues long. Germline V gene data show CDR1 as SEHNR and CDR2 as FQNEAQ (reference sequence). In nucleotides, the CDR3 is TGTGCCAGCAGCCACCCGGGACAGGGGGAGGAGCAGTACTTC. Its translation is CASSHPGQGEEQYF.

V gene TRBV2 combines with J gene TRBJ2-6; no definite D call. V lost 0 bases, J lost 0 bases, and 6 bases lay in between. Germline V CDR1 and CDR2: SNHLY, FYNNEI. The CDR3 runs 16 residues. CDR3 sequence (DNA): TGTGCCAGCAGTGAAGCCAGGAGCTCTGGGGCCAACGTCCTGACTTTC. This codes for CASSEARSSGANVLTF. The full variable domain, in which reference TRBV2 and TRBJ2-6 provide the parts outside the CDR3, is EPEVTQTPSHQVTQMGQEVILRCVPISNHLYFYWYRQILGQKVEFLVSFYNNEISEKSEIFDDQFSVERPDGSNFTLKIRSTKLEDSAMYFCASSEARSSGANVLTFGAGSRLTVL.

Concerning this clonotype: Germline and junction disagree at one end, which may indicate a read error. J is TRBJ2-1 and V is TRBV7-3, with 7 bases matching TRBD1. The CDR3 sequence is 15 residues long. Per the germline V gene, CDR1 is SGHTA and CDR2 is FQGTGA. The CDR3 sequence is CASSLTGGSHNEQFF. The CDR3 nucleotides are TGTGCCAGCAGCTTAACAGGGGGCTCCCACAATGAGCAGTTCTTC.

There are a few counts of this clonotype. This chain connects TRBV7-2 to TRBJ2-3, with D maybe TRBD1 (6 bases). CDR3 size: 15 residues. Germline V gives CDR1 SGHTA, CDR2 FQGNSA. V was pared by 1 base and J by 1 base, with 9 bases between. Here the CDR3 DNA reads TGTGCCAGCAGCTTAGTAGGGGGACGCACAGATACGCAGTATTTT. Encoded protein: CASSLVGGRTDTQYF.

This clonotype turned up a few times. The chain carries TRBV12-3 or TRBV12-4 and TRBJ2-2; D is possibly TRBD2 (5 bases). V was pared by 3 bases and J by 4 bases, with 9 bases between. The CDR3 runs 14 residues. The CDR3 DNA reads TGTGCCAGCAGTTTTGGGGAGATCACCGGGGAGCTGTTTTTT. Its translation is CASSFGEITGELFF.